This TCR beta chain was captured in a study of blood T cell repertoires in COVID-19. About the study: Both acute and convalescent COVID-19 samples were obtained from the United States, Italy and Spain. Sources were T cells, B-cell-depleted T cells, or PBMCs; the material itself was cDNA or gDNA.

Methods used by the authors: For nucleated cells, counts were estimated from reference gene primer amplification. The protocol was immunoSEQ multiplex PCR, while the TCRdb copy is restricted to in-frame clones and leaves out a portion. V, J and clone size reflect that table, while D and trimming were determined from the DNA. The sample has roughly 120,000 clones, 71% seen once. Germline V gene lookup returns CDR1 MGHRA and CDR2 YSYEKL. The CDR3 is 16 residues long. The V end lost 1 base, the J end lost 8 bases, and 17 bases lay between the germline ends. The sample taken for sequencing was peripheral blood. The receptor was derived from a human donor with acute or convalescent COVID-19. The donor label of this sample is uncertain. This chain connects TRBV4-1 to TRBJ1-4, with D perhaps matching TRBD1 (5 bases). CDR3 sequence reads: CASSQAVSQGDEKLFF. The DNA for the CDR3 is TGCGCCAGCAGCCAAGCTGTTTCGCAGGGTGACGAAAAACTGTTTTTT.